These 32 T cell receptor beta chains originate from one sample sequenced in a study of T cells after yellow fever vaccination. MiXCR, applied by TCRdb to the 5' RACE reads, yields one record per CDR3 protein. The table records about 340,000 distinct CDR3 sequences, around 13% of them present only once. The starting material was CD4+ T cells sorted from PBMCs, obtained 15 days after the yellow fever booster vaccination. These receptors were collected from a man younger than 35 who received the YFV17D yellow fever vaccine.

The V call is TRBV6-5, the J call TRBJ2-7; 11 positions match TRBD2. V shed 1 base and J 7 bases; nucleotides not matched to a gene: 6. CDR3 length: 15 amino acids. Per the germline V gene, CDR1 is MNHEY and CDR2 is SVGAGI. CDR3 loop: CASSYLAGGPGEQYF. The CDR3 bases are TGTGCCAGCAGTTACTTAGCGGGGGGGCCTGGAGAGCAGTACTTC.

The rearrangement joins TRBV7-2 to TRBJ2-1, with unresolved D. V gave up 5 bases and J gave up 7 bases, with 15 bases separating them. CDR1 SGHTA and CDR2 FQGNSA come from the germline V gene. This CDR3 is built from 14 residues. For the CDR3, the DNA is TGTGCCAGCAGCCCCCGGATTGGACCGAATGAGCAGTTCTTC. Its translation is CASSPRIGPNEQFF.

The genes are TRBV5-4 and TRBJ2-7, with 7 bases lining up with TRBD2. The V gene's germline CDR1 is SGHNT and CDR2 YYREEE (reference sequence). The CDR3 covers 14 residues. J gave up 6 bases and V 4 bases, and 10 bases lay outside the gene matches. The chain's CDR3 is CASSRGLDHSEQYV. For the CDR3, the DNA is TGTGCCAGCAGCAGAGGACTAGACCACTCCGAGCAGTACGTC.

This clonotype was seen more than once but under ten times. The chain links TRBV19 to TRBJ2-2, with 7 bases lining up with TRBD2. The CDR3 is 16 residues long. The junction had 7 bases not matched to a gene; V was cut back by 3 bases and J by 3 bases. Germline values: CDR1 LNHDA, CDR2 SQIVND (reference sequence). CDR3 amino acids: CASSMGGAGHTGELFF. CDR3 nucleotides: TGTGCCAGTAGTATGGGAGGGGCAGGCCACACCGGGGAGCTGTTTTTT.

In DNA, the CDR3 is TGCAGTGCCTATGACATTTTCTCCTACAATGAGCAGTTCTTC. Its protein is CSAYDIFSYNEQFF. This rearrangement joins TRBV20-1 to TRBJ2-1; no clear D gene. The CDR3 extends over 14 amino acids. Germline loops: CDR1 DFQATT, CDR2 SNEGSKA (reference sequence). The V and J ends lost 6 bases and 0 bases respectively, with 12 bases between them.

In its sample, this clonotype was seen a few times. V is TRBV12-3 or TRBV12-4 and J is TRBJ2-3; D might be TRBD1 (7 bases). The CDR3 extends over 15 amino acids. With 2 bases removed from V and 4 bases from J, the gap between germline ends came to 13 bases. This chain's CDR3 is CASSLTGRGADTQYF. In DNA form, the CDR3 reads TGTGCCAGCAGTTTAACCGGCAGGGGGGCAGATACGCAGTATTTT.

This sequence joins TRBV10-3 and TRBJ2-7; 9 nucleotides align to TRBD1. Germline CDR1 reads ENHRY; CDR2 reads SYGVKD. The CDR3 loop spans 13 amino acids. The ends lost 5 bases at V and 4 bases at J; junction bases unmatched: 3. CDR3 nucleotide sequence: TGTGCCATCAGTATGGGACAGGGTTACGAGCAGTACTTC. Translation: CAISMGQGYEQYF.

V usage is TRBV14 and J usage is TRBJ2-1, with 8 bases aligning to TRBD2. CDR1 and CDR2 from the germline V gene are SGHDN and FVKESK. CDR3 length: 12 residues. V dropped 1 base and J dropped 12; count of bases not matched to a gene: 2. The CDR3 nucleotides are TGTGCCAGCAGCCAAGTGCGGGGGGTGCAGTTCTTC. Its protein is CASSQVRGVQFF.

J is TRBJ2-1 and V is TRBV5-1; D gene uncertain. Trimming left V 4 bases short and J 7 bases short, with 12 bases between. Germline V CDR1 and CDR2: SGHRS, YFSETQ. The CDR3 length is 13 residues. DNA for the CDR3: TGCGCCAGCAGCGACGTGGGGATTAATGAGCAGTTCTTC. As protein: CASSDVGINEQFF.

In this sample, this clonotype turned up a few times. The V gene is TRBV24-1, the J gene TRBJ1-2, with D unclear. V was pared by 1 base and J by 1 base, with 6 bases between. From germline, CDR1 is KGHDR and CDR2 SFDVKD. The CDR3 contains 14 residues. The DNA of the CDR3 is TGTGCCACCAGTGATTTAGGTATTAACTATGGCTACACCTTC. This codes for CATSDLGINYGYTF.

This chain links TRBV29-1 with TRBJ1-1; D call uncertain. This CDR3 comprises 11 residues. V lost 6 bases to trimming and J lost 1 base, with 6 bases between them. Germline CDR1 SQVTM, CDR2 ANQGSEA. In DNA, the CDR3 is TGCAGCGTATTGAAGAACACTGAAGCTTTCTTT. Translated, it gives CSVLKNTEAFF.

The chain couples TRBV12-3 or TRBV12-4 to TRBJ1-4, with D perhaps matching TRBD1 (5 bases). V was cut by 1 base and J by 5 bases, with 11 bases left in between. This CDR3 has 15 residues. The CDR3 sequence is CASSLVNGGNEKLFF. CDR3 nucleotides: TGTGCCAGCAGTTTAGTCAACGGGGGAAATGAAAAACTGTTTTTT.

J is TRBJ1-5 and V is TRBV6-2 or TRBV6-3, with TRBD1 identical over 7 bases. Germline CDR1 and CDR2: MNHEY and SVGEGT. With V trimmed by 6 bases and J by 1 base, 9 bases remained unmatched. The CDR3 consists of 16 residues. CDR3 residues: CASSRTGLGSNQPQHF. CDR3 bases: TGTGCCAGCAGCCGGACAGGTTTGGGAAGCAATCAGCCCCAGCATTTT.

The chain uses TRBV10-1 and TRBJ1-1, with D possibly matching TRBD1 (6 bases). The germline V gene has CDR1 WNHNN and CDR2 SYGVQD (reference sequence). The CDR3 runs to 12 residues. V was trimmed by 5 bases and J by 11 bases, leaving 15 bases between them. DNA of the CDR3: TGCGCCAGCAGTCGTATAGGGGGTAGGGCTTTCTTT. This codes for CASSRIGGRAFF.

This clonotype was picked up a small number of times. V gene TRBV5-1 combines with J gene TRBJ1-1; 8 bases align to TRBD1. The length of the CDR3 is 15 residues. CDR1 and CDR2 (germline): SGHRS, YFSETQ. The ends lost 4 bases at V and 3 bases at J; junction bases unmatched: 8. The CDR3: CASSQTGVRDTEAFF. The CDR3 DNA follows: TGCGCCAGCAGCCAGACAGGGGTTCGCGACACTGAAGCTTTCTTT.

The V call is TRBV2, the J call TRBJ1-6; 7 nucleotides match TRBD1. Germline V gene lookup returns CDR1 SNHLY and CDR2 FYNNEI. Unmatched junction bases numbered 14, after V lost 8 bases and J lost 10 bases. The CDR3 has 15 residues. The CDR3 is CASGSDRAVGSPLHF. CDR3 DNA: TGTGCCAGCGGATCAGACAGGGCGGTAGGGTCACCCCTCCACTTT.

The chain links TRBV28 to TRBJ2-4; 10 bases are shared with TRBD2. The CDR3 runs 16 residues. J gave up 2 bases and V 7 bases, and 8 bases lay outside the gene matches. In germline, CDR1 is MDHEN, CDR2 SYDVKM. This chain's CDR3 is CASIRAGGQTKNIQYF. The DNA of the CDR3 is TGTGCCAGCATCCGAGCGGGGGGGCAAACCAAAAACATTCAGTACTTC.

This clonotype was counted between two and nine times. The gene calls are TRBV5-1 and TRBJ1-6; 8 bases are a match to TRBD1. This CDR3 comprises 17 residues. J lost 6 bases, V lost 3 bases, and 11 bases had no gene match. Germline CDR1 reads SGHRS; CDR2 reads YFSETQ. CDR3 residues: CASSSIAQGAGNSPLHF. The CDR3 bases are TGCGCCAGCAGCTCTATAGCTCAGGGGGCCGGTAATTCACCCCTCCACTTT.

The CDR3 region has the DNA TGTGCCAGTAGTATCGGGGGGACTCAAGAGACCCAGTACTTC. This sequence encodes CASSIGGTQETQYF. This chain joins TRBV19 and TRBJ2-5; TRBD2 aligns across 7 bases. The CDR3 totals 14 residues. Germline CDR1 LNHDA, CDR2 SQIVND (reference sequence). V was pared by 3 bases and J by 2 bases, with 3 bases of the junction left unmatched.

Points on this clonotype: This could be a read error, since a much larger clone is one nucleotide away. The chain has TRBV5-1 and TRBJ1-2, with D uncertain. Germline assignment: CDR1 SGHRS and CDR2 YFSETQ. There are 13 residues in the CDR3. Trimming took 4 bases from V and 3 from J, leaving 10 bases between them. The CDR3 bases are TGCGCCAGCAGCCTCACAGAGGACTATGGCTACACCTTC. Amino acid sequence: CASSLTEDYGYTF.

Only a few counts were recorded for this clonotype. The V and J genes are TRBV5-1 and TRBJ2-7; the match to TRBD2 covers 9 bases. Germline trimming cut 1 base from V and 2 bases from J; bases unmatched to any gene: 7. This CDR3 has 16 amino acids. The V gene's germline CDR1 is SGHRS and CDR2 YFSETQ. Here the CDR3 reads CASSLYSSGGTYEQYF. CDR3 coding DNA: TGCGCCAGCAGCTTGTATAGTAGCGGGGGAACCTACGAGCAGTACTTC.

The rearrangement joins TRBV24-1 to TRBJ1-1, with TRBD1 as a possible D gene (5 bases). CDR1 KGHDR and CDR2 SFDVKD come from the germline V gene. CDR3 length equals 18 residues. V was shortened by 0 bases and J by 0 bases, with 16 bases between the two germline ends. This CDR3 reads CATSDLIRVPHMNTEAFF. CDR3 in DNA: TGTGCCACCAGTGATTTGATCAGGGTCCCCCATATGAACACTGAAGCTTTCTTT.

The chain joins TRBV29-1 to TRBJ1-2; 9 bases are shared with TRBD1. CDR1 and CDR2 from the germline V gene are SQVTM and ANQGSEA. V shed 6 bases, J shed 8 bases, and the junction held 10 bases outside the gene matches. The CDR3 spans 13 residues. CDR3 loop: CSVGGGQGYGYTF. In DNA form, the CDR3 reads TGCAGCGTGGGAGGGGGACAGGGATACGGCTACACCTTC.

This clonotype was observed at least ten times. This chain links TRBV28 with TRBJ2-3; no clear D. CDR3 length: 13 amino acids. The V end lost 5 bases, the J end lost 7 bases, and 13 bases lay between the germline ends. Germline CDR1 MDHEN, CDR2 SYDVKM. DNA for the CDR3: TGTGCCAGCAGTATACCCCCTGGGAATACGCAGTATTTT. Translating it yields CASSIPPGNTQYF.

The gene calls are TRBV7-9 and TRBJ1-2; D is unresolved. V was shortened by 4 bases and J by 8 bases, with 8 bases between the two germline ends. The CDR3 is made up of 11 amino acids. Germline CDR1 is SEHNR and CDR2 is FQNEAQ (reference sequence). The CDR3 loop is CASSSGTGYTF. Here the CDR3 DNA reads TGTGCCAGCAGCTCTGGCACCGGCTACACCTTC.

This clonotype was counted at least ten times. CDR3 protein: CSVSSGVSDTQYF. CDR3 bases: TGCAGCGTCAGTAGCGGTGTGTCCGATACGCAGTATTTT. The chain carries TRBV29-1 and TRBJ2-3, with D tentatively TRBD2 (6 bases). Trimming removed 6 bases from V and 6 bases from J, with 16 bases in between. The CDR3 loop spans 13 amino acids. Per the germline V gene, CDR1 is SQVTM and CDR2 is ANQGSEA.

This chain links TRBV24-1 with TRBJ2-1, with D perhaps TRBD1 (5 bases). Trimming took off 2 bases at V and 7 bases at J, with 11 bases between the two ends. CDR1 is KGHDR, CDR2 SFDVKD, per germline. The CDR3 totals 14 residues. The CDR3 nucleotides are TGTGCCACCAGTGATTCTGAGAAGGGGAATGAGCAGTTCTTC. Amino acids: CATSDSEKGNEQFF.

The chain joins TRBV29-1 to TRBJ1-5, with D possibly being TRBD1 (5 bases). The CDR3 contains 17 residues. Germline V gene sequence: CDR1 SQVTM, CDR2 ANQGSEA. Trimming removed 4 bases from V and 0 bases from J, with 19 bases in between. The CDR3 DNA follows: TGCAGCGTTGGCTTCGGGACGAACCCATATAGCAATCAGCCCCAGCATTTT. This codes for CSVGFGTNPYSNQPQHF.

The chain employs TRBV5-1 and TRBJ1-1; possible D gene TRBD1, 5 bases. Germline assignment: CDR1 SGHRS and CDR2 YFSETQ. This CDR3 comprises 14 residues. Trimming stripped 7 bases from V and 0 bases from J, with 13 bases between. The CDR3 region has the DNA TGCGCCAGCGGCAGAGGGGAGCTGAACACTGAAGCTTTCTTT. It codes for CASGRGELNTEAFF.

This clonotype was picked up a small number of times. V usage is TRBV5-1 and J usage is TRBJ2-7; 8 bases agree with TRBD1. CDR1 SGHRS and CDR2 YFSETQ come from the germline V gene. This CDR3 contains 13 residues. The junction had 5 bases not matched to a gene; V was cut back by 7 bases and J by 2 bases. CDR3: CASGSTGAYEQYF. DNA for the CDR3: TGCGCCAGCGGGTCGACAGGGGCCTACGAGCAGTACTTC. Variable domain in full (rest from reference TRBV5-1 and TRBJ2-7): KAGVTQTPRYLIKTRGQQVTLSCSPISGHRSVSWYQQTPGQGLQFLFEYFSETQRNKGNFPGRFSGRQFSNSRSEMNVSTLELGDSALYLCASGSTGAYEQYFGPGTRLTVT.

The genes are TRBV29-1 and TRBJ2-1; D could derive from TRBD1 or TRBD2 (5 bases each). This CDR3 contains 13 residues. Trimming stripped 7 bases from V and 9 bases from J, with 19 bases between. CDR1 is SQVTM, CDR2 ANQGSEA, per germline. This chain's CDR3 is CSGAWGPGSEQFF. CDR3 DNA: TGCAGCGGCGCGTGGGGCCCGGGGTCTGAGCAGTTCTTC.

V gene TRBV3-1 combines with J gene TRBJ2-7; D gene unclear. The germline gives CDR1 LGHDT, CDR2 YNNKEL (reference sequence). CDR3 length: 13 residues. CDR3 DNA: TGTGCCAGCAGCCAAGATCGGGCCGACGAGCATTACGTC. The encoded protein is CASSQDRADEHYV.